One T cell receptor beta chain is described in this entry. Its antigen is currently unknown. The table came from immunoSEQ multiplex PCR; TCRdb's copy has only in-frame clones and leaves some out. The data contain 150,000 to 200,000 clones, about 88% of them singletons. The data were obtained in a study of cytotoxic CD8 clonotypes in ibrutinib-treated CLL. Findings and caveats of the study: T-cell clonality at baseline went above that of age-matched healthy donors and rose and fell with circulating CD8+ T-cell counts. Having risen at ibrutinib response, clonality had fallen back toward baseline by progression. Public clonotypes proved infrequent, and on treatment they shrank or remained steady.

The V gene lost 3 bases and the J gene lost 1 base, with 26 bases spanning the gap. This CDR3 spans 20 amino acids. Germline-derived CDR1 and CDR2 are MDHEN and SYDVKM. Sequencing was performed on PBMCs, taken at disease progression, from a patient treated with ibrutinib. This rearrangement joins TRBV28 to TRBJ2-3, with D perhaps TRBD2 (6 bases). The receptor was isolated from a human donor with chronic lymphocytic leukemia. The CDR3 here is CASSFGGSGYKRPGTDTQYF. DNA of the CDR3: TGTGCCAGCAGTTTTGGCGGTAGCGGCTATAAAAGGCCCGGCACAGATACGCAGTATTTT.